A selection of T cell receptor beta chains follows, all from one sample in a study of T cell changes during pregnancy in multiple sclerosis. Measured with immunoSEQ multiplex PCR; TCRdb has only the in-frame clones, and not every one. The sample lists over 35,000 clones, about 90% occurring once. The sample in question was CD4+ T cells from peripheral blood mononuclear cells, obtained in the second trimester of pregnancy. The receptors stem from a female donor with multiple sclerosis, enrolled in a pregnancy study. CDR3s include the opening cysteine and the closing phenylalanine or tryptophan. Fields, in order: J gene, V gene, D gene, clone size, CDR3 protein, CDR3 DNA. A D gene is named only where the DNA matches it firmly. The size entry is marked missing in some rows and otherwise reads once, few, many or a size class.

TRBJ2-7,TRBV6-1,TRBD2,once,CASSEYGAGAIYEQYF,TGTGCCAGCAGTGAGTATGGCGCGGGAGCAATATACGAGCAGTACTTC
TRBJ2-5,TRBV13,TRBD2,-,CASSPGLAGDREETQYF,TGTGCCAGCAGCCCGGGACTAGCGGGAGATCGGGAAGAGACCCAGTACTTC
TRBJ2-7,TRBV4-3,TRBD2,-,CASSQVGGLAVEQYF,TGCGCCAGCAGCCAAGTTGGGGGACTAGCGGTTGAGCAGTACTTC
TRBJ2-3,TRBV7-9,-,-,CASSLIAAGTDTQYF,TGTGCCAGCAGCTTAATAGCGGCCGGCACAGATACGCAGTATTTT
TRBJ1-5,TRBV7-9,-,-,CASSFSGFNQPQHF,TGTGCCAGCAGCTTTTCGGGTTTCAATCAGCCCCAGCATTTT
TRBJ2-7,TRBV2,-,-,CASSGASHAQYF,TGTGCCAGCAGTGGGGCTAGCCACGCGCAGTACTTC
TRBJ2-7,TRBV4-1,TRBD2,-,CASSQSVAGVSYEQYF,TGCGCCAGCAGCCAGTCCGTAGCGGGAGTTTCCTACGAGCAGTACTTC
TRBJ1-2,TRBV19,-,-,CASSIGVGYTF,TGTGCCAGTAGTATCGGGGTCGGCTACACCTTC
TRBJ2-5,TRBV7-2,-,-,CASSLAVEETQYF,TGTGCCAGCAGCTTAGCGGTCGAGGAGACCCAGTACTTC
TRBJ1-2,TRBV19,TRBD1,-,CASSTTRTGGYGYTF,TGTGCCAGTAGTACAACAAGGACAGGGGGCTATGGCTACACCTTC
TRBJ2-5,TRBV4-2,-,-,CASSQGMADGETQYF,TGTGCCAGCAGCCAAGGAATGGCGGATGGAGAGACCCAGTACTTC
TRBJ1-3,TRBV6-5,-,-,CASSSRGRDTIYF,TGTGCCAGCAGTTCTAGGGGTCGAGACACCATATATTTT
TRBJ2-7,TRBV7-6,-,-,CASSLARDSYEQYF,TGTGCCAGCAGCTTAGCCCGGGACTCCTACGAGCAGTACTTC
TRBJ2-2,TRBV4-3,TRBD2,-,CASSQAGTSGQRELFF,TGCGCCAGCAGCCAGGCAGGGACTAGCGGCCAGAGGGAGCTGTTTTTT
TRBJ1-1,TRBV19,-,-,CASSLGTPNTEAFF,TGTGCCAGTAGTTTAGGGACACCTAACACTGAAGCTTTCTTT
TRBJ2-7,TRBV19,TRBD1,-,CASMGTGEIYEQYF,TGTGCCAGTATGGGGACAGGGGAAATCTACGAGCAGTACTTC
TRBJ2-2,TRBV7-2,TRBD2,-,CASSRRTSGVANTGELFF,TGTGCCAGCAGCCGGCGGACTAGCGGGGTCGCGAACACCGGGGAGCTGTTTTTT
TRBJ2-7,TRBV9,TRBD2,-,CASSPRTSGPYEQYF,TGTGCCAGCAGCCCCCGGACTAGCGGACCCTACGAGCAGTACTTC
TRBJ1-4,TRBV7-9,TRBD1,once,CASSLWNRGISEKLFF,TGTGCCAGCAGCCTATGGAACAGGGGGATAAGTGAAAAACTGTTTTTT
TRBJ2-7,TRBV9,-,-,CASSPTSGSGYEQYF,TGTGCCAGCAGCCCAACGAGTGGTAGCGGATACGAGCAGTACTTC
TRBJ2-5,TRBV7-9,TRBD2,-,CASGGLAGIQETQYF,TGTGCCAGCGGCGGACTAGCGGGGATCCAAGAGACCCAGTACTTC
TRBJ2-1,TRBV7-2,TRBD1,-,CASSKGTGYNEQFF,TGTGCCAGCAGCAAAGGGACAGGGTATAATGAGCAGTTCTTC
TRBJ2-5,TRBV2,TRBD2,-,CASRGLAGMKETQYF,TGTGCCAGCAGAGGACTAGCGGGCATGAAAGAGACCCAGTACTTC
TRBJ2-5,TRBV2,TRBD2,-,CASSVLKRGGQETQYF,TGTGCCAGCAGTGTATTAAAAAGGGGAGGGCAAGAGACCCAGTACTTC
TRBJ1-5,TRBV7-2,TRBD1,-,CASSFPFEGAPRHF,TGTGCCAGCAGCTTCCCATTTGAGGGGGCCCCTAGGCATTTT
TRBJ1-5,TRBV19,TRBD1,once,CASTRTGEGGQPQHF,TGTGCCAGTACCAGGACAGGGGAGGGAGGTCAGCCCCAGCATTTT
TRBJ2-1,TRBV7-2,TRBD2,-,CASSLELAGGAKEQFF,TGTGCCAGCAGCTTAGAACTAGCGGGAGGGGCAAAGGAGCAGTTCTTC
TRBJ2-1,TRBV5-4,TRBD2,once,CASSPPGVAGGAYNEQFF,TGTGCCAGCAGCCCCCCGGGGGTAGCGGGAGGAGCATACAATGAGCAGTTCTTC
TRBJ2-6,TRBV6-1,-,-,CASRWGDSGANVLTF,TGTGCCAGCAGGTGGGGGGACTCTGGGGCCAACGTCCTGACTTTC
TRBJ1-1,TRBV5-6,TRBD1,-,CASSFRTGGDLATEAFF,TGTGCCAGCAGCTTTCGGACAGGTGGGGACTTGGCCACTGAAGCTTTCTTT
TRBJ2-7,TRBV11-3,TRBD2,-,CASSLEPLAGEGQYF,TGTGCCAGCAGCTTAGAACCCCTAGCGGGAGAAGGGCAGTACTTC
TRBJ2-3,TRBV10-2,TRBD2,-,CASSDRGLTTQYF,TGCGCCAGCAGTGACCGGGGACTAACTACGCAGTATTTT
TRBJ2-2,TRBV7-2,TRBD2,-,CASSLVPGRRTGELFF,TGTGCCAGCAGCTTAGTTCCCGGGAGGAGAACCGGGGAGCTGTTTTTT
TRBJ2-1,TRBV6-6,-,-,CASGRPNEQFF,TGTGCCAGCGGGAGGCCCAATGAGCAGTTCTTC
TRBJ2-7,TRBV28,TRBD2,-,CASSLGGGTYEQYF,TGTGCCAGCAGTTTGGGGGGAGGGACCTACGAGCAGTACTTC